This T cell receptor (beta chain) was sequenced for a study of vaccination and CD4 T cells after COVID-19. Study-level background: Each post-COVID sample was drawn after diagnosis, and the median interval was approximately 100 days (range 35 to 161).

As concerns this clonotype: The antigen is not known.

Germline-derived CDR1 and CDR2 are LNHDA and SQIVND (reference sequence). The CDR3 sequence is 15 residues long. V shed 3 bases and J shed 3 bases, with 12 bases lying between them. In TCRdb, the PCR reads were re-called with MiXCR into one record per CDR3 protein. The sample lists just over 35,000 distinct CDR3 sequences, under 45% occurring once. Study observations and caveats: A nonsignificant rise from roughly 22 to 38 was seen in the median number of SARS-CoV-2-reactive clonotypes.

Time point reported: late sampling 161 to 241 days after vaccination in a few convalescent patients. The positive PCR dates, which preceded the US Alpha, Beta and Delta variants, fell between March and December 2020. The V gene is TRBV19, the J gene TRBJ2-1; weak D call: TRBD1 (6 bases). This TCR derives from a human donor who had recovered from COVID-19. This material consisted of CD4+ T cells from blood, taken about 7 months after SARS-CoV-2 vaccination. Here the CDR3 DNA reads TGTGCCAGTAGTATCGGCAGGGGAGACTACAATGAGCAGTTCTTC. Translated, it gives CASSIGRGDYNEQFF.